This T cell receptor (beta chain) was sequenced during a study of T-cell reconstitution after alpha-beta-depleted transplantation in children. This clonotype was counted at least ten times. Its specificity is not known. Study-level results: From newly produced T cells came most of the T-cell counts and diversity one year after transplant.

TCRbeta library construction was performed incorporating unique molecular identifiers. TCRdb redid the calling of the PCR reads with MiXCR, one entry per CDR3 protein. The data hold 200,000 to 250,000 distinct CDR3 sequences, with roughly 7.7% observed a single time. Germline loops: CDR1 KGHSH, CDR2 LQKENI. CDR3 length equals 14 residues. Trimming removed 5 bases from V and 6 bases from J, with 15 bases in between. This clonotype was sampled from a male patient between 10 and 17 years old who had a stem cell transplant for acute lymphoblastic leukemia, so the T cells may come from the graft donor. The chain employs TRBV18 and TRBJ2-3, with a possible D match to TRBD2 (6 bases). The specimen was PBMCs, mostly from graft donor cells, collected 180 days after TCRalphabeta/CD19-depleted stem cell transplant. The CDR3 loop reads CASSSGRAGDTQYF. For the CDR3, the DNA is TGTGCCAGCTCATCCGGCAGGGCGGGGGATACGCAGTATTTT.